The rows below give T cell receptor beta chains drawn from one sample of a study of T-cell memory formation after mild COVID-19. In TCRdb, the 5' RACE reads were re-called with MiXCR into one record per CDR3 protein. Of 150,000 or so distinct CDR3 sequences in the sample, around 27% are singletons; the top ten hold approximately 25%. Sequencing was carried out using PBMCs or a T cell subset sorted from them (not recorded which). These receptors were taken from an adult woman who had mild COVID-19 (a few samples of this study predate the infection). Cell type and time point are not known. Each CDR3 is given with its conserved first and last residue. The D gene is left open where the match is weak. Clone size is shown for a subset of rows, as once, few, many or a class of expanded clone.

d_call clone_size j_call v_call cdr3_aa cdr3_nt
. few TRBJ1-1 TRBV19 CASSPNFLAGTEAFF TGTGCCAGTAGTCCAAACTTCCTGGCGGGGACTGAAGCTTTCTTT
TRBD2 few TRBJ2-3 TRBV20-1 CSASLGLAGLKPTDTQYF TGCAGTGCTAGTTTGGGACTAGCGGGATTAAAGCCCACAGATACGCAGTATTTT
. . TRBJ1-1 TRBV7-9 CASSTTRDTGPNTEAFF TGTGCCAGCAGTACAACGCGGGACACAGGCCCGAACACTGAAGCTTTCTTT
TRBD1 few TRBJ2-7 TRBV24-1 CATSSRDRPEQYF TGTGCCACCAGTAGCCGGGACAGGCCCGAGCAGTACTTC
. . TRBJ1-2 TRBV28 CASKNPGVSYGYTF TGTGCCAGCAAAAATCCCGGGGTGTCCTATGGCTACACCTTC
. . TRBJ2-5 TRBV7-9 CASSSPGTGEETQYF TGTGCCAGCAGCTCACCCGGGACCGGCGAAGAGACCCAGTACTTC
. . TRBJ2-1 TRBV11-2 CASSGPRQESSYNEQFF TGTGCCAGCAGCGGCCCTCGACAGGAGAGCTCCTACAATGAGCAGTTCTTC
. few TRBJ2-3 TRBV4-3 CASSQDRWASPGEEDTQYF TGCGCCAGCAGCCAAGATAGGTGGGCTAGCCCCGGAGAGGAGGATACGCAGTATTTT
. . TRBJ2-7 TRBV10-3 CAISESGLWGSYEQYF TGTGCCATCAGTGAGTCGGGACTCTGGGGATCCTACGAGCAGTACTTC
TRBD1 . TRBJ1-3 TRBV5-1 CASRRDRGPGNTIYF TGCGCCAGCAGGAGAGACAGGGGGCCTGGAAACACCATATATTTT
. few TRBJ1-1 TRBV25-1 CASKRGFTEAFF TGTGCCAGCAAGAGGGGGTTCACTGAAGCTTTCTTT
. . TRBJ2-1 TRBV24-1 CATSDLRGTSQFF TGTGCCACCAGTGATCTGCGGGGCACATCGCAGTTCTTC
. few TRBJ2-1 TRBV4-2 CASSPGGGMDNEQFF TGTGCCAGCAGCCCGGGAGGGGGCATGGACAATGAGCAGTTCTTC
. . TRBJ2-6 TRBV2 CASSGWRTVSGANVLTF TGTGCCAGCAGTGGTTGGAGGACGGTCTCTGGGGCCAACGTCCTGACTTTC
. . TRBJ2-7 TRBV7-6 CASSSSSPEQYF TGTGCCAGCAGCTCCTCTTCCCCCGAGCAGTACTTC
. . TRBJ2-7 TRBV10-2 CASSSPLGSSYEQYF TGCGCCAGCAGTAGCCCGTTGGGAAGCTCCTACGAGCAGTACTTC
TRBD1 few TRBJ1-1 TRBV5-1 CASSLVQGAQGTEAFF TGCGCCAGCAGCTTGGTCCAGGGGGCTCAGGGCACTGAAGCTTTCTTT
. many TRBJ2-3 TRBV7-9 CASSLGQTSTDTQYF TGTGCCAGCAGCCTCGGACAGACTAGCACAGATACGCAGTATTTT
. once TRBJ2-2 TRBV27 CASSPWTRGTGELFF TGTGCCAGCAGCCCCTGGACAAGGGGAACCGGGGAGCTGTTTTTT
TRBD2 . TRBJ2-1 TRBV12-3/TRBV12-4 CASSSGLYTYNEQFF TGTGCCAGCAGCTCGGGACTATATACCTACAATGAGCAGTTCTTC
TRBD1 . TRBJ2-7 TRBV7-6 CASSPSGTGAYEQYF TGTGCCAGCAGCCCCTCGGGGACAGGGGCCTACGAGCAGTACTTC
TRBD1 few TRBJ2-1 TRBV20-1 CSARGDRVFEQFF TGCAGTGCTAGAGGGGACAGGGTCTTTGAGCAGTTCTTC
. few TRBJ2-2 TRBV24-1 CATSESRTGELFF TGTGCCACCTCTGAGAGTAGGACCGGGGAGCTGTTTTTT
. few TRBJ2-7 TRBV7-6 CASSAGHEQYF TGTGCCAGCAGCGCAGGGCACGAGCAGTACTTC
TRBD1 few TRBJ2-7 TRBV27 CASSPVTGGGEQYF TGTGCCAGCAGTCCGGTGACAGGGGGCGGCGAGCAGTACTTC
. . TRBJ2-2 TRBV4-1 CASSQVGKPTNTGELFF TGCGCCAGCAGCCAAGTCGGGAAACCCACGAACACCGGGGAGCTGTTTTTT
. few TRBJ2-5 TRBV4-2 CASSHKETQYF TGTGCCAGCAGCCATAAAGAGACCCAGTACTTC
TRBD1 few TRBJ2-5 TRBV20-1 CSAEIGTDVHGTQYF TGCAGTGCTGAAATCGGGACAGACGTGCACGGGACCCAGTACTTC
. few TRBJ1-2 TRBV5-1 CASSLKRAGKDSHGYTF TGCGCCAGCAGCTTGAAGAGGGCAGGGAAGGATTCTCATGGCTACACCTTC
TRBD1 . TRBJ1-5 TRBV29-1 CSVRTGGNQPQHF TGCAGCGTTCGGACAGGGGGCAATCAGCCCCAGCATTTT
TRBD1 . TRBJ2-5 TRBV4-2 CASSQVGTGGYETQYF TGTGCCAGCAGCCAAGTGGGGACAGGGGGCTATGAGACCCAGTACTTC
. . TRBJ1-1 TRBV5-1 CASSTHSGNTEAFF TGCGCCAGCAGCACCCACTCAGGGAACACTGAAGCTTTCTTT
TRBD1 . TRBJ1-5 TRBV9 CASSQGTGQLSNQPQHF TGTGCCAGCAGCCAGGGGACAGGACAACTTAGCAATCAGCCCCAGCATTTT
. few TRBJ1-1 TRBV4-3 CASSPEYGYGPGDEHAEAFF TGCGCCAGCAGCCCGGAATACGGGTATGGCCCCGGGGACGAACACGCTGAAGCTTTCTTT
TRBD1 . TRBJ1-1 TRBV15 CATSSSGSPTPQGTEAFF TGTGCCACCAGCAGCTCGGGCAGCCCGACCCCACAGGGGACTGAAGCTTTCTTT
. . TRBJ2-1 TRBV7-7 CASRLVWAGANEQFF TGTGCCAGCAGATTAGTGTGGGCAGGGGCAAATGAGCAGTTCTTC
TRBD2 . TRBJ2-3 TRBV4-2 CASSQGSGLVSADTQYF TGTGCCAGCAGCCAAGGGTCGGGACTAGTTTCGGCAGATACGCAGTATTTT
. once TRBJ1-2 TRBV11-2 CASSLDVSDYGYTF TGTGCCAGCAGCTTAGATGTGAGCGACTATGGCTACACCTTC
TRBD2 . TRBJ2-7 TRBV4-3 CASSQLAGGFYEQYF TGCGCCAGCAGCCAGCTAGCGGGAGGGTTCTACGAGCAGTACTTC
. few TRBJ1-2 TRBV12-3/TRBV12-4 CASSLGHGYTF TGTGCCAGCAGCTTAGGACACGGCTACACCTTC
TRBD2 . TRBJ2-7 TRBV27 CASSLGAGVVEQYF TGTGCCAGCAGTTTAGGAGCGGGAGTTGTTGAGCAGTACTTC
. few TRBJ2-3 TRBV29-1 CSVGGYVGLSWDTQYF TGCAGCGTTGGGGGGTACGTGGGTCTTTCGTGGGATACGCAGTATTTT
TRBD2 . TRBJ2-7 TRBV4-1 CASRKVGRAGSYEQYF TGCGCCAGCAGGAAGGTCGGGAGGGCGGGGTCCTACGAGCAGTACTTC
TRBD1 few TRBJ2-1 TRBV24-1 CATSDGQGRGNEQFF TGTGCCACCAGTGACGGACAGGGGCGGGGGAATGAGCAGTTCTTC
TRBD1 . TRBJ2-3 TRBV7-9 CASSLGTGGFADTQYF TGTGCCAGCAGCCTGGGGACAGGGGGGTTTGCAGATACGCAGTATTTT
. . TRBJ1-1 TRBV7-2 CASSAHPALGRRAFF TGTGCCAGCTCAGCCCACCCCGCTCTGGGCAGGCGCGCTTTCTTT
. . TRBJ2-3 TRBV5-1 CASSSVPGDTQYF TGCGCCAGCAGCTCAGTCCCCGGGGATACGCAGTATTTT
TRBD1 . TRBJ1-1 TRBV2 CASSFDRGNTEAFF TGTGCCAGCAGTTTTGACAGGGGCAACACTGAAGCTTTCTTT
TRBD1 few TRBJ1-2 TRBV29-1 CSVTGNNYGYTF TGCAGCGTGACAGGGAACAACTATGGCTACACCTTC
. . TRBJ2-7 TRBV27 CASSLSRGNEQYF TGTGCCAGCAGTTTATCAAGGGGCAACGAGCAGTACTTC
. . TRBJ2-5 TRBV7-2 CASSLGGLGDQYF TGTGCCAGCAGCTTAGGAGGACTCGGGGACCAGTACTTC
TRBD2 many TRBJ2-1 TRBV9 CASRLGASGRGEQFF TGTGCCAGCAGGTTAGGGGCTAGCGGGAGGGGTGAGCAGTTCTTC
. . TRBJ2-7 TRBV11-2 CASSTSGPTYEQYF TGTGCCAGCAGCACCTCGGGACCTACCTACGAGCAGTACTTC
. few TRBJ2-7 TRBV6-6 CASSHVRDEQYF TGTGCCAGCAGTCACGTTCGCGACGAGCAGTACTTC